One sample yielded the 2 T cell receptor beta chains listed below, sequenced in a study of response to subunit inactivated influenza vaccine. TCRdb re-analysed the RT-PCR reads in MiXCR, keeping a single row per CDR3 protein. The data hold about 650,000 distinct CDR3 sequences, with 13% to 15% observed a single time. This specimen consisted of PBMCs from blood, obtained approximately 15 days before vaccination. Source of these receptors: a man between 45 and 60 years old who received an inactivated influenza vaccine.

A few counts support this clonotype. The chain recombines TRBV5-1 with TRBJ2-1; 7 bases line up with TRBD2. Germline-derived CDR1 and CDR2 are SGHRS and YFSETQ. The CDR3 totals 14 residues. V trimming: 4 bases; J trimming: 6 bases; junction bases outside the gene matches: 7. The CDR3 nucleotides read TGCGCCAGCAGCGAAGGACTAGTTGGCAATGAGCAGTTCTTC. It is translated as CASSEGLVGNEQFF.

J is TRBJ1-5 and V is TRBV7-8; D is uncertain. The germline V and J ends were trimmed by 2 bases and 0 bases, with 14 bases remaining between them. The CDR3 runs 17 residues. The germline V gene has CDR1 SGHVS and CDR2 FQNEAQ. The CDR3 nucleotides read TGTGCCAGCAGCTTACTTCCCGGACGTAATAGCAATCAGCCCCAGCATTTT. Amino acid sequence: CASSLLPGRNSNQPQHF. Together with reference TRBV7-8 and TRBJ1-5, the CDR3 gives the full variable domain: GAGVSQSPRYKVAKRGQDVALRCDPISGHVSLFWYQQALGQGPEFLTYFQNEAQLDKSGLPSDRFFAERPEGSVSTLKIQRTQQEDSAVYLCASSLLPGRNSNQPQHFGDGTRLSIL.